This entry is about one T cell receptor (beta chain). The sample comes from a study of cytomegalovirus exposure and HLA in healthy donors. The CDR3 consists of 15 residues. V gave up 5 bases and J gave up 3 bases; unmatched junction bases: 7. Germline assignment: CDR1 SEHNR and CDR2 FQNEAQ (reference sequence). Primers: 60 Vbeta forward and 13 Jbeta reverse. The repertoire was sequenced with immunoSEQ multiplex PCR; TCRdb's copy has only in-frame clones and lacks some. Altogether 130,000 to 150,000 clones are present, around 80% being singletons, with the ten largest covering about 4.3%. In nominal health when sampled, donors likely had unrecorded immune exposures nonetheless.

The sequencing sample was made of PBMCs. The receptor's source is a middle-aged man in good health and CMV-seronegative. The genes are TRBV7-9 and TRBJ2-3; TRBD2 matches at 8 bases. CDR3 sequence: CASSGTRSRTDTQYF. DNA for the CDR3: TGTGCCAGCAGCGGGACTAGAAGTAGGACAGATACGCAGTATTTT.